One sample yielded the 11 T cell receptor beta chains listed below, sequenced in a study of OX40 agonist ivuxolimab in advanced cancers. Some clones are missing from TCRdb's copy, which holds only in-frame ones; the method was immunoSEQ multiplex PCR. The data contain about 100,000 clones, approximately 94% of them singletons. The starting material was CD4+ or CD8+ T cells sorted from blood, obtained in a trial of the OX40 agonist ivuxolimab. The source of these receptors is an adult with an advanced solid tumor such as melanoma, head and neck, liver or kidney cancer.

Points on this clone: One junction end does not reproduce the germline sequence, and a read error may be involved. The chain combines TRBV27 with TRBJ2-7; 9 nucleotides agree with TRBD2. Germline CDR1 and CDR2: MNHEY and SMNVEV (reference sequence). This CDR3 region has 14 residues. The CDR3 DNA reads TGTGCCGCGCACTCCGGGACTAGCTCCGACGAGCAGTACTTC. Translation: CAAHSGTSSDEQYF.

This clone occurred once. The V and J genes are TRBV7-2 and TRBJ2-1; 7 bases are a match to TRBD2. In germline, CDR1 is SGHTA, CDR2 FQGNSA. Trimming took 0 bases from V and 6 from J; bases not matched to a gene: 5. This CDR3 spans 15 amino acids. In nucleotides, the CDR3 is TGTGCCAGCAGCTTAGCGGGGGGGATTATCAATGAGCAGTTCTTC. Protein sequence: CASSLAGGIINEQFF.

V usage is TRBV19 and J usage is TRBJ2-5; D is ambiguous. V was pared by 3 bases and J by 3 bases, with 11 bases between. The germline CDR1 and CDR2 sequences are LNHDA and SQIVND (reference sequence). CDR3 size: 14 residues. The CDR3 is CASSITRMEETQYF. The CDR3 DNA follows: TGTGCCAGTAGTATTACCCGTATGGAAGAGACCCAGTACTTC.

J is TRBJ1-1 and V is TRBV11-2; a possible D gene is TRBD1 (6 bases). Trimming stripped 5 bases from V and 11 bases from J, with 12 bases between. This CDR3 is built from 11 residues. The germline gives CDR1 SGHAT, CDR2 FQNNGV. The DNA for the CDR3 is TGTGCCAGCAGCCACAGGGAAGGGGCTTTCTTT. Amino acids: CASSHREGAFF.

This chain joins TRBV7-3 and TRBJ2-1; D gene ambiguous. The V end lost 10 bases, the J end lost 4 bases, and 17 bases lay between the germline ends. The CDR3 spans 14 residues. CDR1 is SGHTA and CDR2 is FQGTGA in the germline V gene. The CDR3 region has the DNA TGTGCCACCGGCGAAGGCCTGCCTTACAATGAGCAGTTCTTC. Encoded protein: CATGEGLPYNEQFF.

The gene calls are TRBV4-2 and TRBJ2-3, with TRBD1 matching over 10 bases. Germline V gives CDR1 LGHNA, CDR2 YNFKEQ. The ends lost 3 bases at V and 5 bases at J; junction bases unmatched: 8. The CDR3 consists of 16 residues. Here the CDR3 reads CASSHNLGQGKDTQYF. In DNA form, the CDR3 reads TGTGCCAGCAGCCATAACTTGGGACAGGGGAAAGATACGCAGTATTTT.

V gene TRBV6-5 combines with J gene TRBJ1-6; a possible D gene is TRBD1 (5 bases). The CDR3 has 14 amino acids. CDR1 MNHEY and CDR2 SVGAGI come from the germline V gene. With 6 bases removed from V and 10 bases from J, the gap between germline ends came to 16 bases. CDR3 in amino acids: CASSMQGIGSPLHF. In DNA form, the CDR3 reads TGTGCCAGCAGCATGCAGGGAATAGGGTCACCCCTCCACTTT.

The J gene is TRBJ2-7, the V gene TRBV7-9; no reliable D call. CDR1 and CDR2 from the germline V gene are SEHNR and FQNEAQ (reference sequence). There are 13 residues in the CDR3. V was trimmed by 4 bases and J by 6 bases, leaving 13 bases between them. The CDR3 protein is CASSWVSSREQYF. DNA for the CDR3: TGTGCCAGCAGCTGGGTATCTTCTCGCGAGCAGTACTTC.

This clone was seen a single time. The chain recombines TRBV19 with TRBJ1-1; D remains ambiguous. CDR3 length: 15 amino acids. Trimming stripped 2 bases from V and 1 base from J, with 11 bases between. Germline CDR1 is LNHDA and CDR2 is SQIVND (reference sequence). The CDR3 region has the DNA TGTGCCAGTAGTATAATCCCCCTCGGGAACACTGAAGCTTTCTTT. Translation gives CASSIIPLGNTEAFF.

V is TRBV7-9 and J is TRBJ2-2, with 9 bases that match TRBD1. Germline CDR1 and CDR2: SEHNR and FQNEAQ (reference sequence). This CDR3 has 15 residues. The J segment lost 6 bases and the V segment lost 6 bases, leaving 8 bases of the junction unmatched. The CDR3 loop reads CASSRQGDPAGELFF. CDR3 bases: TGTGCCAGCAGTCGACAGGGGGATCCCGCCGGGGAGCTGTTTTTT.

V gene TRBV5-5 combines with J gene TRBJ2-7; 8 bases fit TRBD1. This CDR3 is 12 amino acids long. The V and J ends lost 3 bases and 4 bases, in that order; junction bases with no gene match: 0. Germline values: CDR1 SGHKS, CDR2 YYEKEE (reference sequence). The CDR3 here is CASSWTGYEQYF. DNA of the CDR3: TGTGCCAGCAGCTGGACAGGGTACGAGCAGTACTTC.